This TCR beta chain derives from a study of beta chain features in type 1 diabetes. Sequencing targeted expressed TCRB transcripts, as all isolated RNA had been reverse transcribed. Data came from immunoSEQ multiplex PCR; TCRdb stores just in-frame clones and leaves some out. The sample consists of roughly 120,000 clones, 40% of them appearing once. Study-wide results and limits: Patients showed naive, central memory and Treg TCRB repertoires that appeared more similar than those of healthy donors.

CDR3 length: 13 residues. CDR1 and CDR2 from the germline V gene are SGHTA and FQGNSA. The junction had 0 bases not matched to a gene; V was cut back by 1 base and J by 6 bases. Concerning this clone itself: What it binds is not known.

The rearrangement joins TRBV7-2 to TRBJ1-2; 9 bases align to TRBD1. This receptor was identified in a young woman in good health. Material for sequencing was stem cell memory CD4+ T cells from blood. CDR3 sequence (DNA): TGTGCCAGCAGCTTAGGGGACAGGGATGGCTACACCTTC. Translated, it gives CASSLGDRDGYTF. Full variable domain (rest looked up from reference TRBV7-2 and TRBJ1-2): GAGVSQSPSNKVTEKGKDVELRCDPISGHTALYWYRQSLGQGLEFLIYFQGNSAPDKSGLPSDRFSAERTGGSVSTLTIQRTQQEDSAVYLCASSLGDRDGYTFGSGTRLTVV.